This TCR beta chain was captured in a study of CD8 T cells in ankylosing spondylitis. Trimming removed 0 bases from V and 8 bases from J, with 12 bases in between. CDR3 size: 15 residues. In germline, CDR1 is SGDLS, CDR2 YYNGEE. TCRdb itself ran the 5' RACE reads through MiXCR, one entry per CDR3 protein. The sample records 250,000 or so distinct CDR3 sequences, roughly 18% being singletons. The table lists this clonotype with a few counts. Sequencing was carried out using blood, either unsorted or a sorted T cell fraction (not recorded which). The genes are TRBV9 and TRBJ1-6; no clear D gene. The sequence was obtained from a male donor with ankylosing spondylitis or in good health (not recorded which). CDR3 bases: TGTGCCAGCAGCGTAGCTACTGAATGGGATTCACCCCTCCACTTT. It encodes CASSVATEWDSPLHF.